Presented here are 4 T cell receptor beta chains from one specimen sequenced in a study of T cell repertoires in cytomegalovirus infection. TCRdb ran MiXCR on the reads and lists one entry per CDR3 protein. Of under 800,000 distinct CDR3 sequences listed, roughly 24% are singletons. The sample comprised CD8+ T cells from PBMCs. The receptors here all came from a human donor in good health (CMV status not recorded). Some clones in this sample may be carry-over from other donors' samples.

This clonotype was seen many times. J is TRBJ2-5 and V is TRBV7-9; D remains ambiguous. The CDR3 spans 17 residues. The ends were cut back, 5 bases at V and 7 bases at J, with 26 bases in the middle. CDR1 is SEHNR and CDR2 is FQNEAQ in the germline V gene (reference sequence). The CDR3 region is CASSPNQPSQSLRTQYF. In DNA, the CDR3 is TGTGCCAGCAGCCCCAACCAGCCGTCACAGAGCCTTCGGACCCAGTACTTC. The whole variable domain, remainder taken from reference TRBV7-9 and TRBJ2-5, is DTGVSQNPRHKITKRGQNVTFRCDPISEHNRLYWYRQTLGQGPEFLTYFQNEAQLEKSRLLSDRFSAERPKGSFSTLEIQRTEQGDSAMYLCASSPNQPSQSLRTQYFGPGTRLLVL.

A remark on this clonotype: A much more abundant neighbour one base away suggests this may be a read error. This chain uses TRBV6-6 with TRBJ2-5; 7 nucleotides agree with TRBD2. Germline-derived CDR1 and CDR2 are MNHNY and SVGAGI (reference sequence). V lost 7 bases, J lost 5 bases, and 13 bases stayed unmatched. The CDR3 spans 15 residues. The CDR3 coding sequence is TGTGCCAGCACCTCCTGGGGGAACGGGAGGGAGACCCAGTACTTC. This encodes CASTSWGNGRETQYF.

V is TRBV20-1 and J is TRBJ1-1; the match to TRBD1 covers 9 bases. After removal of 3 bases from V and 7 bases from J, the junction contained 3 bases not matched to a gene. The CDR3 sequence is 12 residues long. CDR1 DFQATT and CDR2 SNEGSKA come from the germline V gene (reference sequence). This chain's CDR3 is CSARGQGNEAFF. The CDR3 DNA reads as TGCAGTGCTAGGGGACAGGGAAATGAAGCTTTCTTT.

This clonotype was seen a handful of times. The V and J genes are TRBV29-1 and TRBJ1-2, with no clear D. CDR1 is SQVTM and CDR2 is ANQGSEA in the germline V gene. V was pared by 3 bases and J by 3 bases, with 5 bases between. CDR3 length: 11 residues. CDR3: CSVDAHYGYTF. Here the CDR3 DNA reads TGCAGCGTTGACGCTCACTATGGCTACACCTTC.